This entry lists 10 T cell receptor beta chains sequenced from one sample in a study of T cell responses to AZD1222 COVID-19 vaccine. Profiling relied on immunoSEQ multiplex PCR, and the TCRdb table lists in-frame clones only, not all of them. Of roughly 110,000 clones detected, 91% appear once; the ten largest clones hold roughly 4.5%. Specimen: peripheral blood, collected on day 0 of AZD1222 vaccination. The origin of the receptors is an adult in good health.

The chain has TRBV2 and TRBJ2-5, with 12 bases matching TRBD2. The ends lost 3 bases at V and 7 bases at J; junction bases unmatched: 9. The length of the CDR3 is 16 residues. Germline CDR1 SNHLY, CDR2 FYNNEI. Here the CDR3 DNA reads TGTGCCAGCAGTGAGGCTAGCGGGGGGGTGTTCGTGACCCAGTACTTC. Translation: CASSEASGGVFVTQYF.

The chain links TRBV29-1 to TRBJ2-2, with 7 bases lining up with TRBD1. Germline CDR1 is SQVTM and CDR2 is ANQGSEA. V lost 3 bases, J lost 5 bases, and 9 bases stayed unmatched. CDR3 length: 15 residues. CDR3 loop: CSVDEQGSGTGELFF. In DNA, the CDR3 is TGCAGCGTTGATGAACAGGGGTCGGGGACCGGGGAGCTGTTTTTT.

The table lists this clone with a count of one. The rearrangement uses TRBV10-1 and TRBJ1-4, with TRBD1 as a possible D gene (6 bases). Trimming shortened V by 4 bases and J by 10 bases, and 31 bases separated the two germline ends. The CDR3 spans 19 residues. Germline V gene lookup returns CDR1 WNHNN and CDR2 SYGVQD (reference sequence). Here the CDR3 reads CASSGLSWGAERDEGKLFF. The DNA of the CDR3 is TGCGCCAGCAGTGGGTTAAGTTGGGGGGCGGAACGCGATGAAGGAAAACTGTTTTTT.

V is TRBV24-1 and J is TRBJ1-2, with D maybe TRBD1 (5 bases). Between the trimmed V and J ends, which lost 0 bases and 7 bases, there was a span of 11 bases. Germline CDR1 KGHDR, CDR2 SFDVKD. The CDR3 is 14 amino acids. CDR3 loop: CATSDLSGEGGYTF. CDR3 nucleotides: TGTGCCACCAGTGATTTGTCGGGGGAAGGTGGCTACACCTTC.

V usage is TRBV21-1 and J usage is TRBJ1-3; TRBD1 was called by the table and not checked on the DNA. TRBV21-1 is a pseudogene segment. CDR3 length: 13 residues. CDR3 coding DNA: TGTGCCAGCAGCGGGACAGTGGAAAACACCATATATTTT. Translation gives CASSGTVENTIYF.

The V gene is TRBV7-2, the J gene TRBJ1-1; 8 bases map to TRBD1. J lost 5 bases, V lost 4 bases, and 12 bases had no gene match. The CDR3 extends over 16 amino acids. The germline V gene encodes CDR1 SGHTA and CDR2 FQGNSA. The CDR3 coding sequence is TGTGCCAGCAGCTACACTTGGACAGGGAGTTGGACTGAAGCTTTCTTT. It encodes CASSYTWTGSWTEAFF.

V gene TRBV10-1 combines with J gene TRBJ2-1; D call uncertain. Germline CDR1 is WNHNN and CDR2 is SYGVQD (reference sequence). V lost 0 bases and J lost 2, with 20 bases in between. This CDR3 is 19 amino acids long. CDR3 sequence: CASSESISCGCCTYNEQFF. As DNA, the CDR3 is TGCGCCAGCAGTGAGTCGATCTCTTGTGGCTGCTGCACCTACAATGAGCAGTTCTTC.

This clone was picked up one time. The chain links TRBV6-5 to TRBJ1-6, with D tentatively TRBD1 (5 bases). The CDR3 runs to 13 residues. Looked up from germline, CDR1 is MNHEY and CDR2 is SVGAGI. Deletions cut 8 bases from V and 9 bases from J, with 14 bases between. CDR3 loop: CASRPGLLSPLHF. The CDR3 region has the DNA TGTGCCAGCCGACCGGGGCTGCTTTCACCCCTCCACTTT.

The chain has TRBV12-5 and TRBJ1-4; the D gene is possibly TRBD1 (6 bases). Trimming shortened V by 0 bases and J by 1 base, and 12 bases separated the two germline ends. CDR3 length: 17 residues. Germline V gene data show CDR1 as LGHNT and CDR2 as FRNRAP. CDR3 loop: CASGLVPGGRTNEKLFF. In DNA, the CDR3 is TGTGCTAGTGGTTTGGTACCGGGGGGCAGAACTAATGAAAAACTGTTTTTT.

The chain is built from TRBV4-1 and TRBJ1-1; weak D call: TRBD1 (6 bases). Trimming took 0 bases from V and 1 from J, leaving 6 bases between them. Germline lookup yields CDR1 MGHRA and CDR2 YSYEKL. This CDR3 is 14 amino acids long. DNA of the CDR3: TGCGCCAGCAGCCAAGAAGGGGGGAACACTGAAGCTTTCTTT. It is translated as CASSQEGGNTEAFF.